The T cell receptor (beta chain) under discussion was sequenced for a study of blood T cell repertoires in COVID-19 (dated by TCRdb to the early 2020s). With regard to the full study: Samples covering the acute and convalescent phases of COVID-19 were provided by collaborators in the United States, Italy and Spain. The prospective study material was composed of cDNA or gDNA derived from T cells, B-cell-depleted T cells, or PBMCs. Subjects who had been exposed to COVID-19, were actively infected with it, or had recovered from it provided the deeply sampled blood TCRbeta repertoires that made up the dataset. A freely available public database, intended as a resource for researchers studying the immune response to SARS-CoV-2, is where the repertoires were released. Samples came from the ongoing ImmuneRACE study (first 160 participants) plus 1,254 subjects from 6 global collaborators. Sample metadata almost always included a de-identified subject ID, COVID-19 status, age in years and sex. Where available, HLA class I and class II types were obtained from metadata supplied by the sample provider rather than from assay-based typing.

One collaborating source in Seattle enrolled patients while the patients were actively infected and followed the patients over time throughout the course of disease. Whole blood was collected in K2EDTA tubes by collaborating institutions according to the institutions' own protocols. For TCRbeta analysis, collaborators shipped samples as frozen whole blood, isolated PBMCs, or DNA extracted from either of those sample types. Reading from cysteine to phenylalanine, the CDR3 counts 15 amino acids. This entry keeps only the CDR3 DNA: 45 bases, framed from base 1. V is cut by 0 bases and J by 4 bases, and the space between the germline ends is 13 bases. CDR1 MNHEY and CDR2 SMNVEV are derived from the germline V gene (reference sequence). TCRbeta CDR3 regions were amplified from genomic DNA using the immunoSEQ Assay, a bias-controlled multiplex PCR. In the paper's pipeline: The number of nucleated cells in each sample was estimated from the amplification of reference gene primers within the assay. To quantify the absolute abundance of each unique TCRbeta CDR3 rearrangement, sequence reads were collapsed and filtered. Productive Simpson clonality was computed per sample as the square root of Simpson's diversity index over productive rearrangements. The table comes from immuneACCESS by way of TCRdb, which keeps in-frame sequences with V and J called. Part of the clones is missing from these tables; in studies checked, under half for an unresolved V gene and the rest for unknown reasons. The DNA gave D and trimming, while V, J and clone size come from that table. The sample has approximately 290,000 clones on record, 80% to 85% of them singletons. Jointly, the top ten make up around a sixth of the sample.

The paper's findings and limits, for the study overall: How much clinical and demographic metadata was included differed by source and by participant, and the metadata was provided uncurated.

For this clone: The clone's antigen remains unknown. Base qualities are not at hand, and no much larger clone is one base apart.

The source is an older person with COVID-19, enrolled during active disease. This chain joins TRBV27 to TRBJ2-7; the D gene identity is not certain. The sequenced material came from peripheral blood. The nucleotides read TGTGCCAGCAGTTTATCTTGGCAGGCGATATACGAGCAGTACTTC. Its product reads: CASSLSWQAIYEQYF.